The clone carrying this T cell receptor (beta chain) was detected only a few times. The sample originates from a study of blood T cell repertoires in COVID-19. Germline CDR1 MGHDK, CDR2 SYGVNS. The CDR3 length is 13 residues. Unmatched junction bases numbered 3, after V lost 3 bases and J lost 6 bases. Sequencing was performed with immunoSEQ multiplex PCR; in TCRdb, only in-frame clones are kept and a portion is missing. The sample holds around 180,000 clones, over 75% seen once. The chain joins TRBV25-1 to TRBJ1-2, with 8 positions matching TRBD1. Input material: peripheral blood. The clonotype originates from an elderly man with COVID-19, enrolled during active disease. CDR3: CASSDDRGNGYTF. CDR3 DNA: TGTGCCAGCAGTGATGACAGGGGTAATGGCTACACCTTC.